This T cell receptor beta chain was sequenced for a study of blood T cell repertoires in COVID-19. The wider study: Whether acute or convalescent, the COVID-19 samples came from the United States, Italy and Spain. Sample material is recorded as cDNA or gDNA derived from T cells, B-cell-depleted T cells, or PBMCs.

Methods used by the authors: Quantification of nucleated cells was approximated via reference gene primer amplification. Measured with immunoSEQ multiplex PCR; TCRdb has only the in-frame clones, and not every one. Clone size and the V and J calls come from that table; the DNA yielded D and trimming. The profile shows roughly 67,000 clones, 75% to 85% of them singletons. Trimming took 4 bases from V and 3 from J, leaving 7 bases between them. Germline CDR1 is MGHDK and CDR2 is SYGVNS. The CDR3 extends over 12 amino acids. Source material: peripheral blood. This chain connects TRBV25-1 to TRBJ2-7; perhaps TRBD2 as D (5 bases). This TCR derives from a man aged 45-65 years with acute or convalescent COVID-19. CDR3 loop: CASSVTSYEQYF. The CDR3 DNA reads as TGTGCCAGCAGTGTCACTAGCTACGAGCAGTACTTC.